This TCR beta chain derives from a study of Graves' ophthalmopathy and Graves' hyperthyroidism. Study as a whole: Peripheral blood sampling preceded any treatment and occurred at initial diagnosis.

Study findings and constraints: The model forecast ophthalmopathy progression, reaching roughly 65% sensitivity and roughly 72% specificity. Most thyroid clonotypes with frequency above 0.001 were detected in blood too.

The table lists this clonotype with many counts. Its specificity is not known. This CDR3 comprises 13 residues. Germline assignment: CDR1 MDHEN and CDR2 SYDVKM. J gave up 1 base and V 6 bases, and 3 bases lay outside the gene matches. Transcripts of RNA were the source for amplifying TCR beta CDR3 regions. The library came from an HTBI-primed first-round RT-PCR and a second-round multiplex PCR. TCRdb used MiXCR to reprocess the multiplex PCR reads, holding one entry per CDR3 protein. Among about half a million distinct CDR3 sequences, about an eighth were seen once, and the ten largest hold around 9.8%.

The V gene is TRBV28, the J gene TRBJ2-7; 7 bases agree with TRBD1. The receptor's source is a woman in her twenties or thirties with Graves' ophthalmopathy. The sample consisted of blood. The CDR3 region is CASRLGQSYEQYF. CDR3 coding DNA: TGTGCCAGCAGACTGGGACAGTCCTACGAGCAGTACTTC.